A selection of T cell receptor beta chains follows, all from one sample in a study of spatial heterogeneity in lung cancer. TCRdb used MiXCR to reprocess the 5' RACE reads, holding one entry per CDR3 protein. Here the sample spans roughly 20,000 distinct CDR3 sequences, around 5% being singletons. Sequences were derived from lung tumor tissue, sampled at surgery. The receptors were gathered from a male donor with early-stage non-small cell lung cancer. CDR3s include the opening cysteine and the closing phenylalanine or tryptophan. D genes are given only for firm matches. Size tells how often a clone was seen (once, few, many) or the class of an expanded clone, and some rows leave it out.

CDR3 length,clone size,D gene,J gene,V gene,CDR3 DNA,CDR3 protein
12,many,TRBD1,TRBJ1-2,TRBV29-1,TGCAGCGTGTCCCGGGACAGAGATGGCTACACCTTC,CSVSRDRDGYTF
13,many,NA,TRBJ2-7,TRBV14,TGTGCCAGCAGCCGGTGGACAGCGTTCGAGCAGTACTTC,CASSRWTAFEQYF
18,many,TRBD1,TRBJ1-1,TRBV4-2,TGTGCCAGCAGCCAAGAGCGCGGGACAGGGAGAATGAACACTGAAGCTTTCTTT,CASSQERGTGRMNTEAFF
13,many,NA,TRBJ2-6,TRBV12-3/TRBV12-4,TGTGCCAGCAGTCGCCCTGGGGCCAACGTCCTGACTTTC,CASSRPGANVLTF
14,medium-sized,TRBD1,TRBJ2-4,TRBV12-3/TRBV12-4,TGTGCCAGCAGTTCCGGACAGGGGAGGGACATTCAGTACTTC,CASSSGQGRDIQYF
14,NA,NA,TRBJ1-5,TRBV5-6,TGTGCCAGCAGCGAAGGGGACTCAAATCAGCCCCGGCATTTT,CASSEGDSNQPRHF
15,many,TRBD2,TRBJ2-7,TRBV28,TGTGCCAGCAGCGTTAGCGGGAGTGGAGGAGGAGAGCAGTACTTC,CASSVSGSGGGEQYF
16,few,TRBD1,TRBJ1-5,TRBV20-1,TGCAGTGCCACACCGTGGGACAGGGGCTTCAATCAGCCCCAGCATTTT,CSATPWDRGFNQPQHF
15,many,NA,TRBJ2-7,TRBV28,TGTGCCAGCAAAATCAGGGGTTTTCAGAGCTACGAGCAGTACTTC,CASKIRGFQSYEQYF
14,few,NA,TRBJ1-1,TRBV6-6,TGTGCCAGCAGTTTGGCGGGGGGCGCGACTGAAGCTTTCTTT,CASSLAGGATEAFF
16,many,TRBD1,TRBJ1-5,TRBV6-5,TGTGCCAGCAGTCAACTAGGACAGGGGATGAGGCAGCCCCAGCATTTT,CASSQLGQGMRQPQHF
13,few,NA,TRBJ1-2,TRBV28,TGTGCCAGCAGCCCGGGCGCTCGGTATGGCTACACCTTC,CASSPGARYGYTF
16,many,TRBD1,TRBJ2-7,TRBV5-1,TGCGCCAGCAGCTTGGCCGGGACAGGGTCCACCGGCAAGCAGTACTTC,CASSLAGTGSTGKQYF
15,many,TRBD1,TRBJ1-4,TRBV24-1,TGTGCCACCAGTGACCCTGGGACAGACAATGAAAAACTGTTTTTT,CATSDPGTDNEKLFF
14,NA,NA,TRBJ1-1,TRBV6-2/TRBV6-3,TGTGCCAGCAGTGATTTTCGGGGCAACACTGAAGCTTTCTTT,CASSDFRGNTEAFF
19,many,NA,TRBJ2-6,TRBV6-5,TGTGCCAGCAGTTACGCTCGCAGCGATGCGCAATCTGGGGCCAACGTCCTGACTTTC,CASSYARSDAQSGANVLTF
14,many,TRBD1,TRBJ1-4,TRBV7-9,TGTGCCAGCAGCTGGGGACAGTCTAATGAAAAACTGTTTTTT,CASSWGQSNEKLFF
15,many,TRBD1,TRBJ1-4,TRBV18,TGTGCCAGCTCACCTCCCGGACAGGGGGGCGCAAAACTGTTTTTT,CASSPPGQGGAKLFF
14,many,NA,TRBJ2-3,TRBV24-1,TGTGCCACCAAGGCCCGGGACGGGTATTCTACGCAGTATTTT,CATKARDGYSTQYF
14,many,TRBD2,TRBJ2-3,TRBV7-9,TGTGCCAGCAGCTTGGGACTAGCAACGGATACGCAGTATTTT,CASSLGLATDTQYF
14,few,NA,TRBJ2-7,TRBV28,TGTGCCAGCACTCCGGATACACTCTCCTACGAGCAGTACTTC,CASTPDTLSYEQYF
13,NA,NA,TRBJ2-2,TRBV6-5,TGTGCCAGTACGAGCGATAACACCGGGGAGCTGTTTTTT,CASTSDNTGELFF